The entry below gives a single TCR beta chain sequence along with its context. The CDR3 covers 15 residues. The germline gives CDR1 LGHDT, CDR2 YNNKEL (reference sequence). Unmatched junction bases numbered 8, after V lost 7 bases and J lost 5 bases. The data originate from a study of blood T cell repertoires in COVID-19. Looking at the study overall: There were acute and convalescent COVID-19 samples, and they came from the United States, Italy and Spain. The cDNA or gDNA used as material had been derived from T cells, B-cell-depleted T cells, or PBMCs.

Original analysis: The authors estimated nucleated cell counts from reference gene primer amplification. Some clones are missing from TCRdb's copy, which holds only in-frame ones; the method was immunoSEQ multiplex PCR. V and J calls plus clone size are reproduced from that table; the DNA served to infer D and trimming. This table has under 150,000 clones, about 80% appearing once. This sequence was found in a human donor in a cohort sampled during active COVID-19. The rearrangement links TRBV3-1 (or the pseudogene TRBV3-2) to TRBJ1-4; 9 bases map to TRBD1. The sample was peripheral blood. The CDR3 spells CASTPRTGVNEKLFF. CDR3 DNA sequence: TGTGCCAGCACCCCCCGGACAGGGGTGAATGAAAAACTGTTTTTT.